The text below deals with one TCR beta chain. Its specificity is unknown. TCRdb re-called the reads through MiXCR, storing one row per CDR3 protein. The sample lists approximately 1,000,000 distinct CDR3 sequences, approximately 33% occurring once. This CDR3 is 15 amino acids long. The germline CDR1 and CDR2 sequences are MDHEN and SYDVKM. V lost 3 bases and J lost 4, with 15 bases in between. This sample is part of a study of T cell repertoires in cytomegalovirus infection. Study as a whole: Public TCR beta signatures marked donors with CMV infection and the matching HLA. General observations from the study: HLA-C-restricted, CMV-specific TCR beta clonotypes were dominant ex vivo. People with CMV and the relevant HLA were identified by cumulative public TCR beta family frequency.

The starting material was cultured CD8+ T cells from PBMCs, obtained from culture after CMV antigen stimulation. The chain combines TRBV28 with TRBJ1-1; D uncertain. This TCR derives from a human donor in good health (CMV status not recorded). Some clones in this sample may be carry-over from other donors' samples. CDR3: CASSFPRRLSTEAFF. CDR3 in DNA: TGTGCCAGCAGTTTCCCCAGGAGGTTGTCCACTGAAGCTTTCTTT.